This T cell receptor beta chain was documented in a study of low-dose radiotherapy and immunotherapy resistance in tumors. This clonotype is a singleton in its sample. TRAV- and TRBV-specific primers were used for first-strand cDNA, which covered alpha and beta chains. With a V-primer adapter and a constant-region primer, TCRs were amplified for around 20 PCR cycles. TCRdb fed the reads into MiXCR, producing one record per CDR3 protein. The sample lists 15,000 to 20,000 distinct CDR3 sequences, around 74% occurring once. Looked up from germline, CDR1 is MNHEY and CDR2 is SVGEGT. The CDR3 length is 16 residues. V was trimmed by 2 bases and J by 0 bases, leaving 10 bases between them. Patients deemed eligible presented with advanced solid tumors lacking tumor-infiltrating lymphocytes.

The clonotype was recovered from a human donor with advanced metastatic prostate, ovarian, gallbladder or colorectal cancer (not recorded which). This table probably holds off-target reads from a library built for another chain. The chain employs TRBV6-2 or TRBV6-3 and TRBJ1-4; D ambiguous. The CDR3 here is CASSYGQLATNEKLFF. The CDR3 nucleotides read TGTGCCAGCAGTTACGGGCAGCTTGCAACTAATGAAAAACTGTTTTTT.